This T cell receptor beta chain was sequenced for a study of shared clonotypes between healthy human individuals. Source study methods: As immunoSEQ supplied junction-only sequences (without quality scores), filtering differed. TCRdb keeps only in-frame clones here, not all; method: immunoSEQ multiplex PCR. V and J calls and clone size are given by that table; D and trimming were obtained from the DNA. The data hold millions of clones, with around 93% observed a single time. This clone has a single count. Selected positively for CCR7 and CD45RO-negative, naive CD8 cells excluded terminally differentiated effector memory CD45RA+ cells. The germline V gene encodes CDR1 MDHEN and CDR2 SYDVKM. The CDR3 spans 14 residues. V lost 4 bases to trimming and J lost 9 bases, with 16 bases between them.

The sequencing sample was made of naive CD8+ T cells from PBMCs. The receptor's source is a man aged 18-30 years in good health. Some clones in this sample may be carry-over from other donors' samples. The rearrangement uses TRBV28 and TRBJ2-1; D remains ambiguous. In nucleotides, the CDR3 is TGTGCCAGCAGTTCGATCCGGCTGAGCCCTGAGCAGTTCTTC. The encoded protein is CASSSIRLSPEQFF.